In its sample, the clone carrying this T cell receptor beta chain was seen many times. The target antigen is unknown. This entry is derived from a study of blood T cells in healthy people across ages. Trimming at V came to 3 bases and at J to 2 bases, leaving 1 base not matched to a gene. Per the germline V gene, CDR1 is SGHTA and CDR2 is FQGNSA. The CDR3 covers 14 residues. Every donor gave 8.5 to 10 milliliters of peripheral blood. A second PCR, run for about 7 to 11 cycles, used a sample-barcoded 5' primer plus a J-beta primer mix. TCRdb reprocessed the 5' RACE reads via MiXCR and lists one record per CDR3 protein. The sample holds fewer than 900,000 distinct CDR3 sequences, about 40% seen once. Findings of the study overall: Higher diversity, along with more naive CD4+ cells, distinguished long-lived donors from aged donors. PBMCs went unsorted, and a conclusive naive versus antigen-experienced comparison was therefore prevented.

Sequencing input: blood. The chain combines TRBV7-2 with TRBJ2-3, with TRBD2 identical over 8 bases. The receptor comes from a woman in her sixties in good health. The CDR3 here is CASSFGLATDTQYF. CDR3 sequence (DNA): TGTGCCAGCAGCTTCGGACTAGCCACAGATACGCAGTATTTT. Using reference TRBV7-2 and TRBJ2-3 for the parts outside the CDR3, the full variable domain is GAGVSQSPSNKVTEKGKDVELRCDPISGHTALYWYRQSLGQGLEFLIYFQGNSAPDKSGLPSDRFSAERTGGSVSTLTIQRTQQEDSAVYLCASSFGLATDTQYFGPGTRLTVL.